Sequencing of this T cell receptor (beta chain) was carried out in a study of low-dose radiotherapy and immunotherapy resistance in tumors. Study summary: Doses of 0.5 Gy per fraction every 2 weeks, totaling 6.5 Gy, went to Cohort 1. Cohort 2, a group dosed every two weeks at 1 Gy per fraction, received 13 Gy in total over 26 weeks. Intravenous cyclophosphamide 200 mg/m2 was given every two weeks, one day before radiation and immunotherapy.

Deletions cut 8 bases from V and 0 bases from J, with 2 bases between. This CDR3 has 12 residues. Primers targeting TRAV and TRBV primed first-strand cDNA, covering alpha and beta chains. Using a constant-region primer together with a V-primer adapter, TCRs were subjected to 20 PCR cycles of amplification. TCRdb reprocessed the reads with MiXCR, giving one entry per CDR3 protein. Of 9,800 or so distinct CDR3 sequences in the sample, around 75% were seen once. Low-dose radiotherapy, low-dose cyclophosphamide, aspirin, ipilimumab and nivolumab were all given to the donors. V is TRBV12-3 or TRBV12-4 and J is TRBJ2-6; D unresolved. This TCR derives from a human donor with advanced metastatic prostate, ovarian, gallbladder or colorectal cancer (not recorded which). This table probably holds off-target reads from a library built for another chain. The CDR3: CASASGANVLTF. The CDR3, as DNA: TGTGCCAGCGCCTCTGGGGCCAACGTCCTGACTTTC.